A single sample gave rise to the 20 T cell receptor beta chains below, sequenced in a study of beta chain features in type 1 diabetes. All of the isolated RNA was reverse transcribed, so expressed TCRB transcripts were sequenced. The repertoire was sequenced with immunoSEQ multiplex PCR; TCRdb's copy has only in-frame clones and lacks some. The table has roughly 170,000 clones, about 13% seen once; the top ten hold 0.62%. The specimen sequenced was central memory CD4+ T cells from blood. Receptors were obtained from a woman aged 18-29 years in good health.

The chain joins TRBV7-9 to TRBJ1-2; 9 bases line up with TRBD1. The CDR3 spans 15 residues. Germline V lookup: CDR1 SEHNR, CDR2 FQNEAQ (reference sequence). Unmatched junction bases numbered 3, after V lost 2 bases and J lost 2 bases. The CDR3 coding sequence is TGTGCCAGCAGCTTACCGGACAGGGGAAACTATGGCTACACCTTC. Translating gives CASSLPDRGNYGYTF.

J is TRBJ2-7 and V is TRBV6-5, with TRBD2 matching 13 bases. The germline V gene encodes CDR1 MNHEY and CDR2 SVGAGI. This CDR3 has 14 amino acids. V shed 4 bases, J shed 4 bases, and the junction held 1 base outside the gene matches. The CDR3 loop reads CASSSTSGRYEQYF. The CDR3, as DNA: TGTGCCAGCAGTTCGACTAGCGGGAGGTACGAGCAGTACTTC.

V gene TRBV9 combines with J gene TRBJ1-4; D gene unclear. The CDR3 length is 15 residues. From germline, CDR1 is SGDLS and CDR2 YYNGEE. The germline V and J ends were trimmed by 7 bases and 1 base, with 14 bases remaining between them. CDR3 residues: CASSRRGGTNEKLFF. DNA for the CDR3: TGTGCCAGCTCACGTCGAGGCGGAACTAATGAAAAACTGTTTTTT.

The chain combines TRBV2 with TRBJ2-3, with unresolved D. CDR3 length equals 14 residues. Per germline, CDR1 SNHLY and CDR2 FYNNEI. The germline V and J ends were trimmed by 7 bases and 2 bases, with 13 bases remaining between them. CDR3 in amino acids: CASNDRASTDTQYF. For the CDR3, the DNA is TGTGCCAGCAATGACCGAGCATCCACAGATACGCAGTATTTT.

This clone was found a few times. CDR3 protein: CASSSGNGYTF. The DNA of the CDR3 is TGTGCCAGCAGTTCGGGGAATGGCTACACCTTC. The J gene is TRBJ1-2, the V gene TRBV28; D gene uncertain. The CDR3 totals 11 residues. Between the trimmed V and J ends, which lost 4 bases and 6 bases, there was a span of 6 bases. Germline assignment: CDR1 MDHEN and CDR2 SYDVKM.

In its sample, this clone was seen a few times. Written as DNA, the CDR3 is TGTGCCAGCTCACCAGTGGGACAGGGAGGACTGGAAAAACTGTTTTTT. It specifies CASSPVGQGGLEKLFF. The V call is TRBV18, the J call TRBJ1-4, with 9 bases that match TRBD1. V was pared by 2 bases and J by 8 bases, with 9 bases of the junction left unmatched. CDR1 is KGHSH and CDR2 is LQKENI in the germline V gene. The CDR3 is 16 amino acids.

The chain couples TRBV30 to TRBJ2-7; TRBD2 matches at 13 bases. The CDR3 is 14 residues long. Germline CDR1 is GTSNPN and CDR2 is SVGIG (reference sequence). V lost 5 bases and J lost 5; bases outside the gene matches: 6. In nucleotides, the CDR3 is TGTGCCTGGCGCCCGGGGACTAGCGGGAACGAGCAGTACTTC. Its translation is CAWRPGTSGNEQYF.

The chain joins TRBV4-2 to TRBJ2-1, with TRBD2 as a possible D gene (6 bases). The CDR3 is made up of 16 amino acids. V gave up 4 bases and J gave up 3 bases, with 16 bases separating them. The germline V gene encodes CDR1 LGHNA and CDR2 YNFKEQ. The CDR3 bases are TGTGCCAGCAGCCGACTCACCGGGACTGGCTACAATGAGCAGTTCTTC. Translating it yields CASSRLTGTGYNEQFF.

This clone was picked up a small number of times. The rearrangement uses TRBV6-5 and TRBJ2-5; D possibly corresponds to TRBD2 (6 bases). Germline lookup yields CDR1 MNHEY and CDR2 SVGAGI. The V and J ends lost 6 bases and 7 bases respectively, with 15 bases between them. This CDR3 is 13 amino acids long. The CDR3 coding sequence is TGTGCCAGCAGGGATCGACTAGAGGGGACCCAGTACTTC. Its translation: CASRDRLEGTQYF.

A few counts support this clone. The V call is TRBV4-1, the J call TRBJ2-1; TRBD2 matches at 11 bases. The length of the CDR3 is 18 residues. Losses at the gene ends were 1 base for V and 2 bases for J; bases not matched to a gene: 7. Germline CDR1 is MGHRA and CDR2 is YSYEKL. CDR3 DNA sequence: TGCGCCAGCAGCCAAGGCGGACTAGCGGGTACTACCTACAATGAGCAGTTCTTC. This sequence encodes CASSQGGLAGTTYNEQFF.

The V and J genes are TRBV29-1 and TRBJ2-7; TRBD1 matches at 9 bases. Per the germline V gene, CDR1 is SQVTM and CDR2 is ANQGSEA. The CDR3 sequence is 12 residues long. V gave up 6 bases and J gave up 6 bases; unmatched junction bases: 6. The CDR3 bases are TGCAGCGTCAACAGGGGGCGGAGCGAGCAGTACTTC. Translating it yields CSVNRGRSEQYF.

This clone was seen only a few times. The V call is TRBV29-1, the J call TRBJ2-1, with TRBD2 matching over 12 bases. This CDR3 is built from 16 residues. Germline CDR1 and CDR2: SQVTM and ANQGSEA. J gave up 7 bases and V 4 bases, and 11 bases lay outside the gene matches. In nucleotides, the CDR3 is TGCAGCGTTGTCCTAGTACTAGCGGGAGGACAGAATGAGCAGTTCTTC. Translating gives CSVVLVLAGGQNEQFF.

This clone is categorized as medium-sized (0.01 to 0.1%). The chain recombines TRBV29-1 with TRBJ2-7, with a possible D match to TRBD1 (5 bases). The CDR3 loop spans 11 amino acids. Trimming left V 4 bases short and J 5 bases short, with 9 bases between. The germline V gene encodes CDR1 SQVTM and CDR2 ANQGSEA. CDR3 residues: CSVGRQNEQYF. The CDR3 DNA reads as TGCAGCGTTGGCCGACAGAACGAGCAGTACTTC.

V and J are TRBV28 and TRBJ2-1, with D unresolved. The CDR3 has 12 residues. The ends were cut back, 2 bases at V and 6 bases at J, with 5 bases in the middle. Germline lookup yields CDR1 MDHEN and CDR2 SYDVKM. The CDR3 DNA reads as TGTGCCAGCAGTTTAAACGGCAATGAGCAGTTCTTC. Its protein is CASSLNGNEQFF.

Note on this clone: Other DNA variants within this sample encode the same CDR3. V and J are TRBV30 and TRBJ1-2; 9 nucleotides align to TRBD1. This CDR3 has 14 amino acids. Per germline, CDR1 GTSNPN and CDR2 SVGIG (reference sequence). The J segment lost 3 bases and the V segment lost 4 bases, leaving 6 bases of the junction unmatched. The CDR3 here is CAWKARDRDYGYTF. In DNA form, the CDR3 reads TGTGCCTGGAAGGCCAGGGACAGGGACTATGGCTACACCTTC.

This clone was detected a few times. The rearrangement joins TRBV7-2 to TRBJ1-2; no firm D call. Trimming cost V 8 bases and J 2 bases, with 6 bases left between them. The germline V gene has CDR1 SGHTA and CDR2 FQGNSA. This CDR3 comprises 11 residues. The CDR3 is CASGQNYGYTF. CDR3 coding DNA: TGTGCCAGCGGGCAGAACTATGGCTACACCTTC.

The rearrangement uses TRBV25-1 and TRBJ1-5, with no clear D. Germline values: CDR1 MGHDK, CDR2 SYGVNS. V was trimmed by 0 bases and J by 4 bases, leaving 7 bases between them. This CDR3 has 14 amino acids. The CDR3 loop reads CASSEYTANQPQHF. CDR3 DNA: TGTGCCAGCAGTGAATATACAGCTAATCAGCCCCAGCATTTT.

This chain joins TRBV5-6 and TRBJ2-5; D might be TRBD1 (5 bases). V was trimmed by 4 bases and J by 5 bases, leaving 21 bases between them. From germline, CDR1 is SGHDT and CDR2 YYEEEE. The CDR3 is made up of 16 amino acids. CDR3 in DNA: TGTGCCAGCAGCCGTCTGACCGACAGTAGGTCGGAGACCCAGTACTTC. Translation gives CASSRLTDSRSETQYF.

This chain connects TRBV29-1 to TRBJ2-3, with a weak D call TRBD2 (6 bases). Germline CDR1 SQVTM, CDR2 ANQGSEA. This CDR3 region has 15 residues. V lost 0 bases and J 1 base, leaving 11 bases between the germline ends. This chain's CDR3 is CSVEDRRDRTDTQYF. The CDR3 DNA reads TGCAGCGTTGAAGATCGGCGGGATCGCACAGATACGCAGTATTTT.

This clone has only a few counts. The V gene is TRBV28, the J gene TRBJ2-5, with 8 bases aligning to TRBD2. Germline V gene sequence: CDR1 MDHEN, CDR2 SYDVKM. V was pared by 5 bases and J by 4 bases, with 6 bases of the junction left unmatched. The CDR3 contains 14 residues. The CDR3 bases are TGTGCCAGCAGTCCCGGGACTAGGTTAGAGACCCAGTACTTC. Translation gives CASSPGTRLETQYF.